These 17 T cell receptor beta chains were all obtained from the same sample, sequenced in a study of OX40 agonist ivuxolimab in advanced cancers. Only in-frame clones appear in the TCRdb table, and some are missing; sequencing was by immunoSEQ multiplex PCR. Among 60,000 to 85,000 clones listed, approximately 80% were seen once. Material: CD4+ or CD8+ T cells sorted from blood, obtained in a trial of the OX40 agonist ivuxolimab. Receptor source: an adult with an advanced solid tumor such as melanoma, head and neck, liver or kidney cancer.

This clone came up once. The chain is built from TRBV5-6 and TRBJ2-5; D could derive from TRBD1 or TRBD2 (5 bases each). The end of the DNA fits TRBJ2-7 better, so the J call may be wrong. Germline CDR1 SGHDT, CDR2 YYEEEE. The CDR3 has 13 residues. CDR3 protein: CASVPAGTDEQYF. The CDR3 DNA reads TGTGCCAGCGTCCCGGCAGGGACCGACGAGCAGTACTTC.

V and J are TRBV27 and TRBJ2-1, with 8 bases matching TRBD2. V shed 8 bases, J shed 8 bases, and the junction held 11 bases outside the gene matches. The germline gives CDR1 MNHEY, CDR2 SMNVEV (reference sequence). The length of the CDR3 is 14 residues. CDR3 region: CASSGAGGVYEQFF. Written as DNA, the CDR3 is TGTGCCAGCTCTGGGGCGGGGGGAGTCTATGAGCAGTTCTTC.

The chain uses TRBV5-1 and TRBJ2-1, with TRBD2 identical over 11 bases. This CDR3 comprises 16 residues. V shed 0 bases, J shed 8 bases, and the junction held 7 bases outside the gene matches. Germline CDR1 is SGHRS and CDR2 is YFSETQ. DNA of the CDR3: TGCGCCAGCAGCTTGGGACTAGCGGGGCCCGCAGATGAGCAGTTCTTC. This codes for CASSLGLAGPADEQFF.

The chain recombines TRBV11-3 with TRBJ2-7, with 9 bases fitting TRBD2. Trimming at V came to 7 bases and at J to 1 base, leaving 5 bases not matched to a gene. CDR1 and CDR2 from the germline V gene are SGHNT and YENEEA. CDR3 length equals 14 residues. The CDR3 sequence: CASTRAGGSYEQYF. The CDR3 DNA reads TGTGCCAGCACCAGAGCGGGGGGTTCCTACGAGCAGTACTTC.

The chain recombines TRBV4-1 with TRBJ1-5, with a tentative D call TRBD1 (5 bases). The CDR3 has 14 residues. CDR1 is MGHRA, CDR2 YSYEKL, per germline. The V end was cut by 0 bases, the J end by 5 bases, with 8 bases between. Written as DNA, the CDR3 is TGCGCCAGCAGCCAAGAGGGGCAGTATCAGCCCCAGCATTTT. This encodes CASSQEGQYQPQHF.

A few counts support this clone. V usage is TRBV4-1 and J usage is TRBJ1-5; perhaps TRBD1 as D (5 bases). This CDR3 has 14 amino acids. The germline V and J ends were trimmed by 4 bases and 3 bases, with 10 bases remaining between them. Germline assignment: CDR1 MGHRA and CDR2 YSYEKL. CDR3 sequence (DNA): TGCGCCAGCAGCCCGGGACGGTTCAATCAGCCCCAGCATTTT. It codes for CASSPGRFNQPQHF.

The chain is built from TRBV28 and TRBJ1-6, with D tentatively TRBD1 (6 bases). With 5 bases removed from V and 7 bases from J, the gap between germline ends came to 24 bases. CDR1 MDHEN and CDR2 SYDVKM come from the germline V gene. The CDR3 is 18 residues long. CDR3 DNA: TGTGCCAGCAGTCCAATGGCGACAGGCCAGGGGTTGAATTCACCCCTCCACTTT. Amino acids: CASSPMATGQGLNSPLHF.

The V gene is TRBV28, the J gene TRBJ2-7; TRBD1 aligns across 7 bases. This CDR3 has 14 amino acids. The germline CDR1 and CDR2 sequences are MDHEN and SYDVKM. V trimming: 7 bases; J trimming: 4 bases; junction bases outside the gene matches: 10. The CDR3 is CASIPTGQFYEQYF. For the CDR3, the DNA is TGTGCCAGCATCCCGACGGGACAGTTTTACGAGCAGTACTTC.

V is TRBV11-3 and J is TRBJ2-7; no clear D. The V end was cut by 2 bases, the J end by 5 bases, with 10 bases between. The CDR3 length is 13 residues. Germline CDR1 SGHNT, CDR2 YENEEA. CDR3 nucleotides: TGTGCCAGCAGCTTAAGGCTAGTCAACGAGCAGTACTTC. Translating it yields CASSLRLVNEQYF.

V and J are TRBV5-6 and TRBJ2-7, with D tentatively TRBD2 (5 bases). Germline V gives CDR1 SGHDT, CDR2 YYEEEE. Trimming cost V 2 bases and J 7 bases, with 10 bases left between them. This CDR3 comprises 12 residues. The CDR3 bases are TGTGCCAGCAGCTTAGAGTCGGGAGAGCAGTACTTC. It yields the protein CASSLESGEQYF.

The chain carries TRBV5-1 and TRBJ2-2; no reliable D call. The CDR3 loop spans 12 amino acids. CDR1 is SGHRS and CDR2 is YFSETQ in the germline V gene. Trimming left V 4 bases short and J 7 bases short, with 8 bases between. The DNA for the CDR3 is TGCGCCAGCAGCCCGGAAAGCGGGGAGCTGTTTTTT. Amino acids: CASSPESGELFF.

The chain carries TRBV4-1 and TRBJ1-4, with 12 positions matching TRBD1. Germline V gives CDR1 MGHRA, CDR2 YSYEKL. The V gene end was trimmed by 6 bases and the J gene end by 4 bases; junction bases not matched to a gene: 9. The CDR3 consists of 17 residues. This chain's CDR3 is CASRLGTGGPINEKLFF. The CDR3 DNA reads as TGCGCCAGCAGACTCGGGACAGGGGGCCCCATTAATGAAAAACTGTTTTTT.

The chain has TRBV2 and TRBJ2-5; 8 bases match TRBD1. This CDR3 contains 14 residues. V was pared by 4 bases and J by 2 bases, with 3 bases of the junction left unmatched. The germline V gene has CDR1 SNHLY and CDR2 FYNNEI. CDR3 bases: TGTGCCAGCAGTGTCGGACAGGGTCAAGAGACCCAGTACTTC. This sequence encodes CASSVGQGQETQYF. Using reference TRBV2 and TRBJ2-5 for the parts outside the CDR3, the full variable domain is EPEVTQTPSHQVTQMGQEVILRCVPISNHLYFYWYRQILGQKVEFLVSFYNNEISEKSEIFDDQFSVERPDGSNFTLKIRSTKLEDSAMYFCASSVGQGQETQYFGPGTRLLVL.

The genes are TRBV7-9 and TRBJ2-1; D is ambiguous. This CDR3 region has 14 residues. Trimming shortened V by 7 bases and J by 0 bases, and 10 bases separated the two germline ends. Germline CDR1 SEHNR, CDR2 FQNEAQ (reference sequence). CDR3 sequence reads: CASNPASSYNEQFF. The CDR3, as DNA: TGTGCCAGCAATCCAGCGAGCTCCTACAATGAGCAGTTCTTC.

The CDR3 DNA is TGTGCCAGCAGCCCGCGGAATGTAGCCGGGACGGCCTCAGGCGGCTACACCTTC. Its translation: CASSPRNVAGTASGGYTF. The chain has TRBV5-8 and TRBJ1-2; D may be TRBD1 (5 bases). This CDR3 has 18 residues. Germline V gives CDR1 SGHTS, CDR2 YDEGEE. Between the trimmed V and J ends, which lost 4 bases and 8 bases, there was a span of 30 bases. Looking up the rest from reference TRBV5-8 and TRBJ1-2 gives the full variable domain: EAGVTQSPTHLIKTRGQQATLRCSPISGHTSVYWYQQALGLGLQFLLWYDEGEERNRGNFPPRFSGRQFPNYSSELNVNALELEDSALYLCASSPRNVAGTASGGYTFGSGTRLTVV.

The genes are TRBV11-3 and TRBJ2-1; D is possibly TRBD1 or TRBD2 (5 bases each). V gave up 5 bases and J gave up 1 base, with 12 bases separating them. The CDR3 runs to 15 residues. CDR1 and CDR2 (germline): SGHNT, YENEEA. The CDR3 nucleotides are TGTGCCAGCAGCCCCACGAGGGGTTCCTACAATGAGCAGTTCTTC. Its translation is CASSPTRGSYNEQFF.

The CDR3 DNA reads TGCGCCAGCAGCTTGCGAGGTGGCCAGGGGGTCCCAGCTTTCTTT. It is translated as CASSLRGGQGVPAFF. The chain carries TRBV5-1 and TRBJ1-1, with 7 bases identical to TRBD1. Per germline, CDR1 SGHRS and CDR2 YFSETQ. This CDR3 comprises 15 residues. The junction had 13 bases not matched to a gene; V was cut back by 1 base and J by 10 bases.